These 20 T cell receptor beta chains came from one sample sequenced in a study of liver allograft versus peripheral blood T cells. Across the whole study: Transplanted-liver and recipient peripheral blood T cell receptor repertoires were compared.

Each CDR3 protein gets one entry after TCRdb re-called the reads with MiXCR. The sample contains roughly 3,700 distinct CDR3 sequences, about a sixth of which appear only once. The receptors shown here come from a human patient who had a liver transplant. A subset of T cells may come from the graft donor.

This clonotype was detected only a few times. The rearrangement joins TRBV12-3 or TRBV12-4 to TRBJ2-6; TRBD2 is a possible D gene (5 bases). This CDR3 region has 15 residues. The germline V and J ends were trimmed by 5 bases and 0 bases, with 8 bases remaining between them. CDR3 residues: CASSRGLSGANVLTF. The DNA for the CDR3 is TGTGCCAGCAGTCGAGGGCTCTCTGGGGCCAACGTCCTGACTTTC.

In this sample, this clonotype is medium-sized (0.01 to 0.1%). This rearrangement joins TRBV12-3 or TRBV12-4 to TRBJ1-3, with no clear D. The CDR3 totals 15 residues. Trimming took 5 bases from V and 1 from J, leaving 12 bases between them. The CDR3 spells CASSPEQLSGNTIYF. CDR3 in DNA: TGTGCCAGCAGTCCGGAACAGTTGTCTGGAAACACCATATATTTT.

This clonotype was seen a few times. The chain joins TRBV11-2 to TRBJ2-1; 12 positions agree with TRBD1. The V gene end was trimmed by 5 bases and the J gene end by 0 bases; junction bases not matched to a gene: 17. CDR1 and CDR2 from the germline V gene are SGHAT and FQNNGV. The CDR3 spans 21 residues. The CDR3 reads CASSRNMGQGAPRSSYNEQFF. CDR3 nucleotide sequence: TGTGCCAGCAGCCGCAACATGGGACAGGGGGCGCCTAGGAGCTCCTACAATGAGCAGTTCTTC.

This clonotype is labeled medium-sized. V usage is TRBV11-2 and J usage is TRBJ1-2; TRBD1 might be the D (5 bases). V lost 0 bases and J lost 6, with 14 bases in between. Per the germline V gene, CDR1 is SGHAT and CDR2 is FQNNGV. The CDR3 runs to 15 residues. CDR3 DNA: TGTGCCAGCAGCTTAGATGGGCAGGGATGGGATGGCTACACCTTC. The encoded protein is CASSLDGQGWDGYTF. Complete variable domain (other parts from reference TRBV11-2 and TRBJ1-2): EAGVAQSPRYKIIEKRQSVAFWCNPISGHATLYWYQQILGQGPKLLIQFQNNGVVDDSQLPKDRFSAERLKGVDSTLKIQPAKLEDSAVYLCASSLDGQGWDGYTFGSGTRLTVV.

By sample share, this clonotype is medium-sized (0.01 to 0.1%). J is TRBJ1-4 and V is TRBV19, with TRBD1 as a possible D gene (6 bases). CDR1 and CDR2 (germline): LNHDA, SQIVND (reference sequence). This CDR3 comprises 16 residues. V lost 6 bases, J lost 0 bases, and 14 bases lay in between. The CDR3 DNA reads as TGTGCCAGTAGCCGCTGGGGGGCCTCAACTAATGAAAAACTGTTTTTT. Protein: CASSRWGASTNEKLFF.

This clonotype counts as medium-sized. CDR3 nucleotide sequence: TGTGCCAGCAGGCCGACAGGGCTAGGGGGCTACACCTTC. It yields the protein CASRPTGLGGYTF. The J gene is TRBJ1-2, the V gene TRBV5-6, with 7 bases matching TRBD1. Losses at the gene ends were 5 bases for V and 8 bases for J; bases not matched to a gene: 9. Germline V gene data show CDR1 as SGHDT and CDR2 as YYEEEE. The CDR3 consists of 13 residues.

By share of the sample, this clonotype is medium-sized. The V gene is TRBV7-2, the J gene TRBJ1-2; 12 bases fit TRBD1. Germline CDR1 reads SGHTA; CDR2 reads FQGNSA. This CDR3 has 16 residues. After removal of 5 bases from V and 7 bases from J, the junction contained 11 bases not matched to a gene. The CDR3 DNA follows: TGTGCCAGCAGCGAATCTTCCGGGACAGGGGGCTCTGGCTACACCTTC. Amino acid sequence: CASSESSGTGGSGYTF. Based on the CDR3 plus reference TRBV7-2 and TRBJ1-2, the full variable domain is GAGVSQSPSNKVTEKGKDVELRCDPISGHTALYWYRQSLGQGLEFLIYFQGNSAPDKSGLPSDRFSAERTGGSVSTLTIQRTQQEDSAVYLCASSESSGTGGSGYTFGSGTRLTVV.

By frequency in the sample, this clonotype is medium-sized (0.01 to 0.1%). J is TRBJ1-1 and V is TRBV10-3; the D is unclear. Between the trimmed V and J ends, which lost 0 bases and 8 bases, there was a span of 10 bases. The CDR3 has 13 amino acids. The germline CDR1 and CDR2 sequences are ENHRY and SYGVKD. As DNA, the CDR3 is TGTGCCATCAGTGAGTCTTCCGGCGTAGAAGCTTTCTTT. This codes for CAISESSGVEAFF.

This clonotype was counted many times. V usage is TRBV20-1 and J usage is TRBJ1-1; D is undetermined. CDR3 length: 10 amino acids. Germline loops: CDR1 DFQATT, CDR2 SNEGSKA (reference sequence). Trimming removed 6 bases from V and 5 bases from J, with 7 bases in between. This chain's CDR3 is CSAPGTEAFF. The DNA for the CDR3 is TGCAGTGCCCCGGGGACTGAAGCTTTCTTT.

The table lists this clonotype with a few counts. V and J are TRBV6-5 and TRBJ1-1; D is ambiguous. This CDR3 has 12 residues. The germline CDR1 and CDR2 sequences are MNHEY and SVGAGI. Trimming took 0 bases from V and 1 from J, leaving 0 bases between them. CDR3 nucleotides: TGTGCCAGCAGTTACTCGAACACTGAAGCTTTCTTT. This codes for CASSYSNTEAFF.

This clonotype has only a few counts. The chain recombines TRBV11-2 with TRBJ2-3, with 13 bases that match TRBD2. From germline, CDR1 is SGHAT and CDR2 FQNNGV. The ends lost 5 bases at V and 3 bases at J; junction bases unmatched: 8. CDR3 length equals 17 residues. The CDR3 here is CASSPWTSGGKTDTQYF. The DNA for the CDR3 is TGTGCCAGCAGCCCCTGGACTAGCGGGGGAAAAACAGATACGCAGTATTTT.

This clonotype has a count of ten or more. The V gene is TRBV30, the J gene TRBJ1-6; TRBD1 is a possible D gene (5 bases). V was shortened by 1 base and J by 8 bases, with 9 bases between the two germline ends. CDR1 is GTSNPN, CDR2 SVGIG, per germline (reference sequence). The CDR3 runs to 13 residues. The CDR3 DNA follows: TGTGCCTGGAGTGGGCAGGGTTATTCACCCCTCCACTTT. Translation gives CAWSGQGYSPLHF.

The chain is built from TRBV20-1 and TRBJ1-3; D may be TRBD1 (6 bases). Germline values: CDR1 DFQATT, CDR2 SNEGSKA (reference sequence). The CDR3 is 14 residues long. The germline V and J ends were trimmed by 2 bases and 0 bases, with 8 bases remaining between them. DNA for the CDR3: TGCAGTGCTAGAAAAGGGGGCTCTGGAAACACCATATATTTT. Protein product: CSARKGGSGNTIYF.

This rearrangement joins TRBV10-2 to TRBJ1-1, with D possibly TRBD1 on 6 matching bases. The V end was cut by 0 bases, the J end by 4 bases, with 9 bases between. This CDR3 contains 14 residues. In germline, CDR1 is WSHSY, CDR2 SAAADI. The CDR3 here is CASSESRGGTEAFF. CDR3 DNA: TGCGCCAGCAGTGAGTCCAGGGGAGGCACTGAAGCTTTCTTT.

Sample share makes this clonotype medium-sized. CDR3 sequence reads: CASSYQESSYNEQFF. CDR3 DNA: TGTGCCAGTAGTTACCAGGAGAGCTCCTACAATGAGCAGTTCTTC. The rearrangement joins TRBV19 to TRBJ2-1; D not resolved. Germline assignment: CDR1 LNHDA and CDR2 SQIVND (reference sequence). The ends were cut back, 5 bases at V and 0 bases at J, with 11 bases in the middle. CDR3 length: 15 residues. Supplemented by reference TRBV19 and TRBJ2-1, the full variable domain reads DGGITQSPKYLFRKEGQNVTLSCEQNLNHDAMYWYRQDPGQGLRLIYYSQIVNDFQKGDIAEGYSVSREKKESFPLTVTSAQKNPTAFYLCASSYQESSYNEQFFGPGTRLTVL.

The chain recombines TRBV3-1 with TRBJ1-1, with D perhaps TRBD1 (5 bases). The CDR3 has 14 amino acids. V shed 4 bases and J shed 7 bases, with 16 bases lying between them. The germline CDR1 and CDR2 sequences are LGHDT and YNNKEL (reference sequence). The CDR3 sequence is CASSPWTQGGEAFF. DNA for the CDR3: TGTGCCAGCAGCCCTTGGACACAAGGAGGTGAAGCTTTCTTT.

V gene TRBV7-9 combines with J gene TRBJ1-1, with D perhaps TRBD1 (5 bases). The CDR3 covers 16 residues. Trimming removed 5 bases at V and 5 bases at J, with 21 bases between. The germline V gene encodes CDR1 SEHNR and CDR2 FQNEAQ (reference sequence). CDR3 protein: CASSPSGGRGGTEAFF. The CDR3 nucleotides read TGTGCCAGCAGCCCCTCGGGGGGACGGGGGGGGACTGAAGCTTTCTTT.

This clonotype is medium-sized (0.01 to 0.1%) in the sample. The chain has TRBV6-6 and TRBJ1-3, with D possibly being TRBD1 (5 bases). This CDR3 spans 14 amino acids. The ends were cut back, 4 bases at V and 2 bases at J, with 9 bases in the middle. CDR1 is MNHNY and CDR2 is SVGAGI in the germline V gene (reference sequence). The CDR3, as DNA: TGTGCCAGCAGTTCCGGGGGTACTGGAAACACCATATATTTT. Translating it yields CASSSGGTGNTIYF.

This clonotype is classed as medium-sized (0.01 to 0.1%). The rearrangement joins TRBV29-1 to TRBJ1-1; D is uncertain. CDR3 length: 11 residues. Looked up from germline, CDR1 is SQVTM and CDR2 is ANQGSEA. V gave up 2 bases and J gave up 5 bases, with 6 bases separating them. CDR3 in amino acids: CSVETGTEAFF. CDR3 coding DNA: TGCAGCGTTGAAACGGGGACTGAAGCTTTCTTT.

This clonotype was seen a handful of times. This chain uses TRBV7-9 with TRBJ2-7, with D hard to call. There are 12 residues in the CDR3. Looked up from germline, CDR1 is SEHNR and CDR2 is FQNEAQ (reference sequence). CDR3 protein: CVSIGPSYEQYF. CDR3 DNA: TGTGTCTCGATCGGGCCCTCCTACGAGCAGTACTTC.